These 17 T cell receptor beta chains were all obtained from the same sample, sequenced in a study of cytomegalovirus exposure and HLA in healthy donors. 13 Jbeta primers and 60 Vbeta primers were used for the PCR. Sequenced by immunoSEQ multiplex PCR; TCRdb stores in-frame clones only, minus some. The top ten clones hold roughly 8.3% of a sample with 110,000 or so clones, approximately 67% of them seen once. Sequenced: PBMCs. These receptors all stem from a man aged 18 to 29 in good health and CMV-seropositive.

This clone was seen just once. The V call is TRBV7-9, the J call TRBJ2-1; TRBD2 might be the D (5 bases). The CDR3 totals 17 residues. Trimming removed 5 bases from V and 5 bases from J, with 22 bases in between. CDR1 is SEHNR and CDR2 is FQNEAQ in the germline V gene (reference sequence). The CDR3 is CASSLFRGDARDNEQFF. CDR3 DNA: TGTGCCAGCAGCCTCTTCCGGGGAGACGCACGGGACAATGAGCAGTTCTTC.

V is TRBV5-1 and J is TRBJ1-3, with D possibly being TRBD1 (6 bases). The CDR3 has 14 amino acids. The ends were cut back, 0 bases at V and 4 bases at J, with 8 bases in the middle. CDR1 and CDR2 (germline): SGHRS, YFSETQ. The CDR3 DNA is TGCGCCAGCAGCTTGGAGGGACAAGGAAACACCATATATTTT. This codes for CASSLEGQGNTIYF.

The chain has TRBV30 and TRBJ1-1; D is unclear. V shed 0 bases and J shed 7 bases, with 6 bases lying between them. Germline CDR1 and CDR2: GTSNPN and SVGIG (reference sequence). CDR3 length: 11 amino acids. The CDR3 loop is CAWSVRVEAFF. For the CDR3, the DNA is TGTGCCTGGAGTGTACGAGTTGAAGCTTTCTTT.

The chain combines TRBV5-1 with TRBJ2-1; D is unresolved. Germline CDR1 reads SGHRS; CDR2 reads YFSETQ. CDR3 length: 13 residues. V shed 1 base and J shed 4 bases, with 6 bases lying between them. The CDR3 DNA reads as TGCGCCAGCAGCTTGCTAGATTACAATGAGCAGTTCTTC. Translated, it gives CASSLLDYNEQFF. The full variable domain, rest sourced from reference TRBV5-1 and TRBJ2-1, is KAGVTQTPRYLIKTRGQQVTLSCSPISGHRSVSWYQQTPGQGLQFLFEYFSETQRNKGNFPGRFSGRQFSNSRSEMNVSTLELGDSALYLCASSLLDYNEQFFGPGTRLTVL.

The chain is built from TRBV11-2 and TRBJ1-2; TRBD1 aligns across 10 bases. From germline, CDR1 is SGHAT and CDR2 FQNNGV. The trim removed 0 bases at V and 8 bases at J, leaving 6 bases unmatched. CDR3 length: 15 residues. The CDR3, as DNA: TGTGCCAGCAGCTTAGATGGGACAGGGGACGAAGGCTACACCTTC. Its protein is CASSLDGTGDEGYTF.

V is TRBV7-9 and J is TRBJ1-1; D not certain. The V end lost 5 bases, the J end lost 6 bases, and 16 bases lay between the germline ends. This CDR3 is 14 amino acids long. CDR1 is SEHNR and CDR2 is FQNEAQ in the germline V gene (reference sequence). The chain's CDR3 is CASSAPFSLAEAFF. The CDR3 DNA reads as TGTGCCAGCAGCGCCCCATTTAGTCTTGCTGAAGCTTTCTTT.

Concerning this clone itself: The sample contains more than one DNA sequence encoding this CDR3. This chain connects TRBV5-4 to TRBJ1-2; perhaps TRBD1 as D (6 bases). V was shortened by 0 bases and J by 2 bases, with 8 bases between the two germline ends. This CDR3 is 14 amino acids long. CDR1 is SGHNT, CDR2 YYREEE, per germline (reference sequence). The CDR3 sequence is CASSLEQGNYGYTF. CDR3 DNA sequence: TGTGCCAGCAGCTTGGAACAGGGCAACTATGGCTACACCTTC. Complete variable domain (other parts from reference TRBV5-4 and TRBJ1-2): ETGVTQSPTHLIKTRGQQVTLRCSSQSGHNTVSWYQQALGQGPQFIFQYYREEENGRGNFPPRFSGLQFPNYSSELNVNALELDDSALYLCASSLEQGNYGYTFGSGTRLTVV.

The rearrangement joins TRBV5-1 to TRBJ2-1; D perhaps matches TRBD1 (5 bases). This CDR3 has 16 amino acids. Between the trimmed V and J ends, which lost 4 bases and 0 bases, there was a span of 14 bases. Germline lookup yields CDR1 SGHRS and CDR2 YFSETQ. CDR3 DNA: TGCGCCAGCAGCATGAACCAGGGATACTCCTACAATGAGCAGTTCTTC. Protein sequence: CASSMNQGYSYNEQFF.

CDR3 bases: TGTGCCAGCAGCTTGATGGCGGCCTCCTATAATTCACCCCTCCACTTT. This codes for CASSLMAASYNSPLHF. The V gene is TRBV27, the J gene TRBJ1-6, with D uncertain. This CDR3 region has 16 residues. V lost 6 bases, J lost 0 bases, and 12 bases lay in between. Germline V gene sequence: CDR1 MNHEY, CDR2 SMNVEV (reference sequence).

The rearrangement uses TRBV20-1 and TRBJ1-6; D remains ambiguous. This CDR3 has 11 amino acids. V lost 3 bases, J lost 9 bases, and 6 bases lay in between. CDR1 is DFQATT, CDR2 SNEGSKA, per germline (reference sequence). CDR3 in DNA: TGCAGTGCTAGTGGCTTTTCACCCCTCCACTTT. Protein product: CSASGFSPLHF.

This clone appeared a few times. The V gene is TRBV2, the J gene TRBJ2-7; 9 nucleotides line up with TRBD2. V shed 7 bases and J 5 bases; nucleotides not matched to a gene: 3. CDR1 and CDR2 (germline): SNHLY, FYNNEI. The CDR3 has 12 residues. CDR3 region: CASNGGGDEQYF. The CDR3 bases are TGTGCCAGCAACGGCGGGGGGGACGAGCAGTACTTC.

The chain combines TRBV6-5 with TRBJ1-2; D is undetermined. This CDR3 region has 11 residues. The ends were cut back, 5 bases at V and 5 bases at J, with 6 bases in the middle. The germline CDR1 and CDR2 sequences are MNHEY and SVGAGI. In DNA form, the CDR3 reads TGTGCCAGCAGTGAGGGTTATGGCTACACCTTC. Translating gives CASSEGYGYTF.

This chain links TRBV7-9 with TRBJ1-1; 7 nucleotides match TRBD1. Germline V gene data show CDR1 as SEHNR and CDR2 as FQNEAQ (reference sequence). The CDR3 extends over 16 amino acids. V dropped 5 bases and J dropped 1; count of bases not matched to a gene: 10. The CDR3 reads CASSLGPDRRNTEAFF. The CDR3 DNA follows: TGTGCCAGCAGCCTAGGCCCGGACAGGCGGAACACTGAAGCTTTCTTT.

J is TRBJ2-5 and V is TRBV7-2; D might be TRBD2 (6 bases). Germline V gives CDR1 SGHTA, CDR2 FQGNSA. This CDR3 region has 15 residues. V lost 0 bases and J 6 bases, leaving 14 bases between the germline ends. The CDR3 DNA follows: TGTGCCAGCAGCTTAGCGAACCTAGGAGGGAAGACCCAGTACTTC. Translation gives CASSLANLGGKTQYF.

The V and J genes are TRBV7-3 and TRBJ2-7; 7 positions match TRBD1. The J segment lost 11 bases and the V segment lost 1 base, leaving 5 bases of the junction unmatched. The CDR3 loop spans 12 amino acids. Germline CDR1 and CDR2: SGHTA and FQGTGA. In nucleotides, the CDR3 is TGTGCCAGCAGCTTAATCGCAGGGGGTGAGTACGTC. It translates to CASSLIAGGEYV.

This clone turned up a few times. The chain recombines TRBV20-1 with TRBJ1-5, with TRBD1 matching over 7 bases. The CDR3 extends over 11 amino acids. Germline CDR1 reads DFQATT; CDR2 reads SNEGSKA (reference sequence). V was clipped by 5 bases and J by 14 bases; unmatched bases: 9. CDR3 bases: TGCAGTGCTCCGCACAGGGGAACTGAGCATTTT. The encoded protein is CSAPHRGTEHF.

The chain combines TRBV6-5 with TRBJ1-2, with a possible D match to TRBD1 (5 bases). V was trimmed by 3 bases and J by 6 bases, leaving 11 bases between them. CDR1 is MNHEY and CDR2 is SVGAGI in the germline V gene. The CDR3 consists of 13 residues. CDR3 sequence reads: CASSYSWGNGYTF. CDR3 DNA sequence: TGTGCCAGCAGTTATTCTTGGGGCAATGGCTACACCTTC.